These 15 T cell receptor beta chains originate from one sample sequenced in a study of T cells in Graves' hyperthyroidism and ophthalmopathy. There were TCR beta CDR3 regions amplified from RNA transcripts. HTBI primers drove first-round RT-PCR of the TCR CDR3. TCRdb reprocessed the multiplex PCR reads via MiXCR and lists one record per CDR3 protein. The sample consists of about 260,000 distinct CDR3 sequences, approximately 23% of them appearing once. The specimen sequenced was blood. The receptor source for this set is a man aged 25 to 40 with Graves' ophthalmopathy.

This clonotype was counted only a few times. V gene TRBV18 combines with J gene TRBJ2-7; D might be TRBD1 (6 bases). Germline CDR1 and CDR2: KGHSH and LQKENI. Trimming took off 3 bases at V and 9 bases at J, with 18 bases between the two ends. This CDR3 region has 14 residues. CDR3 in amino acids: CASSPTDRQVAQYF. CDR3 DNA sequence: TGTGCCAGCTCACCTACGGACAGACAGGTGGCGCAGTACTTC.

The table lists this clonotype with many counts. CDR3 amino acids: CSATRNTGELFF. DNA of the CDR3: TGCAGTGCTACTCGTAACACCGGGGAGCTGTTTTTT. V gene TRBV20-1 combines with J gene TRBJ2-2; D not resolved. CDR3 length: 12 amino acids. Trimming pared 4 bases from V and 2 bases from J, leaving 5 bases between. Germline assignment: CDR1 DFQATT and CDR2 SNEGSKA (reference sequence).

This rearrangement joins TRBV27 to TRBJ1-1; unclear D gene. Germline loops: CDR1 MNHEY, CDR2 SMNVEV (reference sequence). CDR3 length: 13 residues. Trimming left V 5 bases short and J 3 bases short, with 10 bases between. CDR3 protein: CASSPHWYTEAFF. CDR3 DNA sequence: TGTGCCAGCAGTCCTCATTGGTACACTGAAGCTTTCTTT.

A remark on this clonotype: Being one base from a much bigger clone, this may be a read error. The CDR3: CASGLAGGLGTDMQYF. In DNA, the CDR3 is TGTGCCAGCGGACTAGCGGGAGGTTTGGGGACAGATATGCAGTATTTT. The chain joins TRBV12-3 or TRBV12-4 to TRBJ2-3; 14 bases map to TRBD2. The CDR3 has 16 residues.

This clonotype was detected many times. The V call is TRBV30, the J call TRBJ2-1; the D gene is possibly TRBD2 (5 bases). The V and J ends lost 0 bases and 8 bases respectively, with 8 bases between them. Germline CDR1 reads GTSNPN; CDR2 reads SVGIG (reference sequence). This CDR3 region has 12 residues. The CDR3: CAWSVGIDEQFF. DNA for the CDR3: TGTGCCTGGAGTGTCGGGATAGATGAGCAGTTCTTC.

The CDR3 reads CASSLGRGARETQYF. DNA for the CDR3: TGTGCCAGCAGCTTGGGACGGGGGGCTCGGGAGACCCAGTACTTC. This rearrangement joins TRBV5-5 to TRBJ2-5, with D maybe TRBD2 (7 bases). V dropped 0 bases and J dropped 5 bases, with 14 bases sitting between them. This CDR3 has 15 residues. CDR1 and CDR2 from the germline V gene are SGHKS and YYEKEE (reference sequence).

This chain connects TRBV11-2 to TRBJ2-5, with 7 bases that match TRBD2. After removal of 2 bases from V and 1 base from J, the junction contained 4 bases not matched to a gene. The CDR3 contains 15 residues. Germline CDR1 reads SGHAT; CDR2 reads FQNNGV. The CDR3 sequence is CASSLMGGPQETQYF. In nucleotides, the CDR3 is TGTGCCAGCAGCTTAATGGGAGGGCCCCAAGAGACCCAGTACTTC.

This clonotype was counted ten times or more. This sequence joins TRBV11-3 and TRBJ2-1; 10 nucleotides match TRBD2. The length of the CDR3 is 18 residues. Losses at the gene ends were 1 base for V and 5 bases for J; bases not matched to a gene: 11. The germline V gene has CDR1 SGHNT and CDR2 YENEEA. Here the CDR3 DNA reads TGTGCCAGCAGCTTAGTGGGGCCGGGAACTAGCGGGAACAATGAGCAGTTCTTC. Residues: CASSLVGPGTSGNNEQFF. Looking up the rest from reference TRBV11-3 and TRBJ2-1 gives the full variable domain: EAGVVQSPRYKIIEKKQPVAFWCNPISGHNTLYWYLQNLGQGPELLIRYENEEAVDDSQLPKDRFSAERLKGVDSTLKIQPAELGDSAVYLCASSLVGPGTSGNNEQFFGPGTRLTVL.

This clonotype occurred a few times. The chain combines TRBV20-1 with TRBJ2-1, with 7 bases lining up with TRBD1. The V gene's germline CDR1 is DFQATT and CDR2 SNEGSKA (reference sequence). Trimming removed 5 bases from V and 6 bases from J; junction bases left unmatched: 16. This CDR3 is 16 amino acids long. Written as DNA, the CDR3 is TGCAGTGCTCCATCTTGGCGGCAGGGGGTAAGCAATGAGCAGTTCTTC. Its translation: CSAPSWRQGVSNEQFF.

The gene calls are TRBV7-9 and TRBJ1-5; TRBD1 is a possible D gene (5 bases). The CDR3 is 13 residues long. Trimming cost V 4 bases and J 4 bases, with 8 bases left between them. In germline, CDR1 is SEHNR, CDR2 FQNEAQ (reference sequence). This chain's CDR3 is CASSSQGNQPQHF. DNA for the CDR3: TGTGCCAGCAGCTCGCAGGGAAATCAGCCCCAGCATTTT.

The chain links TRBV20-1 to TRBJ2-7, with D hard to call. Looked up from germline, CDR1 is DFQATT and CDR2 is SNEGSKA (reference sequence). The CDR3 has 14 amino acids. Trimming pared 2 bases from V and 0 bases from J, leaving 11 bases between. The CDR3 region has the DNA TGCAGTGCTAGACTAATGGTGGGCTCCTACGAGCAGTACTTC. Amino acid sequence: CSARLMVGSYEQYF.

The V gene is TRBV7-2, the J gene TRBJ2-7; unclear D gene. This CDR3 is built from 15 residues. Germline CDR1 and CDR2: SGHTA and FQGNSA. The V and J ends lost 0 bases and 3 bases respectively, with 12 bases between them. CDR3 sequence: CASSLANGLIYEQYF. The CDR3 DNA reads as TGTGCCAGCAGCTTAGCGAACGGCTTGATCTACGAGCAGTACTTC.

The chain joins TRBV7-9 to TRBJ2-2, with unresolved D. The CDR3 is 13 residues long. V lost 11 bases, J lost 0 bases, and 10 bases lay in between. The V gene's germline CDR1 is SEHNR and CDR2 FQNEAQ (reference sequence). CDR3 nucleotides: TGTGCCGCCAGGAGAGCGAACACCGGGGAGCTGTTTTTT. Encoded protein: CAARRANTGELFF.

This clonotype was seen only a few times. The chain joins TRBV12-3 or TRBV12-4 to TRBJ2-1, with no clear D. The ends were cut back, 4 bases at V and 1 base at J, with 14 bases in the middle. The CDR3 has 16 residues. This CDR3 is CASSSQASFSYNEQFF. The CDR3 DNA follows: TGTGCCAGCAGTTCGCAGGCTAGTTTTTCCTACAATGAGCAGTTCTTC.

This clonotype has a count of ten or more. V usage is TRBV12-3 or TRBV12-4 and J usage is TRBJ2-1; 7 bases match TRBD1. V trimming: 8 bases; J trimming: 1 base; junction bases outside the gene matches: 8. The CDR3 length is 15 residues. Here the CDR3 reads CASLLNRGSYNEQFF. CDR3 DNA: TGTGCCAGCTTGTTAAACAGGGGTTCCTACAATGAGCAGTTCTTC.